The clone carrying this T cell receptor (beta chain) was observed at least ten times. Its cognate antigen is unknown. The sample originates from a study of CD8 T cells in ankylosing spondylitis. Study-wide findings and caveats: Disease-linked clones reportedly showed significant enrichment in matched ankylosing spondylitis synovial fluid. There was a TCR beta motif, made of eight highly homologous variants, that appeared characteristic of ankylosing spondylitis blood. A CD8+ phenotype characterized the disease-linked clones, which were relatively rare in peripheral blood.

V was shortened by 9 bases and J by 0 bases, with 15 bases between the two germline ends. In germline, CDR1 is WSHSY, CDR2 SAAADI. The CDR3 spans 14 residues. MiXCR, run by TCRdb on the 5' RACE reads, gives a single entry per CDR3 protein. The repertoire holds under 200,000 distinct CDR3 sequences, with about an eighth as singletons. Sequencing was done on a sample of blood, either unsorted or a sorted T cell fraction (not recorded which). The receptor was isolated from a female donor with ankylosing spondylitis or in good health (not recorded which). The chain employs TRBV10-2 and TRBJ2-7, with D perhaps TRBD1 or TRBD2 (7 bases each). The CDR3 here is CASGGDSSSYEQYF. The CDR3, as DNA: TGCGCCAGTGGGGGGGACAGTAGCTCCTACGAGCAGTACTTC.